This T cell receptor beta chain was identified during a study of cytomegalovirus exposure and HLA in healthy donors. Overall study context: Approximately 180 million T cells yielded roughly 120 million unique TCR beta sequences in earlier analysis. Overall study findings and caveats: The authors excluded some V segments, including TRBV6-2 and TRBV6-3, as indistinguishable.

This CDR3 has 16 amino acids. V was clipped by 0 bases and J by 0 bases, with 12 bases between them. The germline V gene has CDR1 LGHNA and CDR2 YSLEER. The study ran its PCR with 60 Vbeta and 13 Jbeta primers. Produced via immunoSEQ multiplex PCR; TCRdb's table is partial and in-frame only. The profile shows under 120,000 clones, 60% to 75% of them singletons. This clone was counted a few times. Its antigen is unknown. Sample: PBMCs. The chain combines TRBV4-3 with TRBJ2-7, with D perhaps matching TRBD1 (6 bases). The receptor comes from a man aged 35 to 55 in good health and CMV-seropositive. CDR3 nucleotide sequence: TGCGCCAGCAGCCAAGATTGGAGCAGGGGCTCCTACGAGCAGTACTTC. Protein sequence: CASSQDWSRGSYEQYF.